The 26 T cell receptor beta chains below all came from one sample that was sequenced in a study of T cells in Graves' hyperthyroidism and ophthalmopathy. TCR beta CDR3 regions were amplified from RNA. An initial round of RT-PCR targeting the TCR CDR3 relied on the HTBI primer set. TCRdb re-called the multiplex PCR reads with MiXCR, one entry per CDR3 protein. The table lists 300,000 to 450,000 distinct CDR3 sequences, roughly 12% of them singletons, with around 21% in the top ten. Specimen: blood. The origin of the receptors is a man aged 30 to 45 with Graves' hyperthyroidism that later progressed to Graves' ophthalmopathy.

This clonotype was counted many times. The chain recombines TRBV12-3 or TRBV12-4 with TRBJ2-7; 7 nucleotides line up with TRBD2. J was trimmed by 4 bases and V by 4 bases; bases with no gene match: 1. The CDR3 is 12 amino acids. The CDR3 loop is CASSWGGYEQYF. The DNA for the CDR3 is TGTGCCAGCAGTTGGGGGGGTTACGAGCAGTACTTC.

This sequence joins TRBV3-1 and TRBJ2-4; D remains ambiguous. The germline CDR1 and CDR2 sequences are LGHDT and YNNKEL (reference sequence). The CDR3 is made up of 11 amino acids. With 1 base removed from V and 9 bases from J, the gap between germline ends came to 4 bases. CDR3 protein: CASSQGIIQYF. CDR3 DNA sequence: TGTGCCAGCAGCCAAGGGATCATTCAGTACTTC.

This clonotype was detected many times. This rearrangement joins TRBV20-1 to TRBJ1-6; D ambiguous. CDR3 size: 15 residues. Germline V CDR1 and CDR2: DFQATT, SNEGSKA (reference sequence). Trimming removed 6 bases at V and 5 bases at J, with 17 bases between. CDR3 in DNA: TGCAGTGCCCGCCGCGAGGGAATCGATAATTCACCCCTCCACTTT. As protein: CSARREGIDNSPLHF.

This chain uses TRBV29-1 with TRBJ2-2; D unclear. Trimming removed 3 bases at V and 4 bases at J, with 9 bases between. The germline V gene encodes CDR1 SQVTM and CDR2 ANQGSEA. CDR3 length: 13 residues. Here the CDR3 reads CSVEGSGTGELFF. CDR3 in DNA: TGCAGCGTTGAGGGCTCGGGCACCGGGGAGCTGTTTTTT.

This clonotype was seen only once. This rearrangement joins TRBV28 to TRBJ2-3; no reliable D call. CDR3 size: 14 residues. Trimming stripped 2 bases from V and 1 base from J, with 7 bases between. Germline lookup yields CDR1 MDHEN and CDR2 SYDVKM. For the CDR3, the DNA is TGTGCCAGCAGTTTAACCGCCCGCACAGATACGCAGTATTTT. Residues: CASSLTARTDTQYF.

This clonotype was observed at least ten times. The chain carries TRBV29-1 and TRBJ2-3, with D perhaps assigned TRBD1 or TRBD2 (5 bases each). This CDR3 region has 15 residues. Per germline, CDR1 SQVTM and CDR2 ANQGSEA. The V gene lost 1 base and the J gene lost 4 bases, with 15 bases spanning the gap. CDR3 in DNA: TGCAGCGTTGAAGGGAGAAGGGACGTCGCAGATACGCAGTATTTT. Its translation: CSVEGRRDVADTQYF.

A few counts support this clonotype. V usage is TRBV24-1 and J usage is TRBJ2-3, with D perhaps matching TRBD2 (5 bases). The germline V and J ends were trimmed by 11 bases and 0 bases, with 11 bases remaining between them. The CDR3 is made up of 13 amino acids. The germline CDR1 and CDR2 sequences are KGHDR and SFDVKD. The CDR3 region is CAIADLSTDTQYF. For the CDR3, the DNA is TGTGCCATCGCGGACTTAAGCACAGATACGCAGTATTTT.

The rearrangement joins TRBV7-8 to TRBJ2-1; 12 bases are a match to TRBD2. The CDR3 is made up of 14 amino acids. The ends lost 3 bases at V and 10 bases at J; junction bases unmatched: 4. Per the germline V gene, CDR1 is SGHVS and CDR2 is FQNEAQ. The CDR3: CASSLTSGGREQFF. The CDR3 DNA sequence: TGTGCCAGCAGCTTGACTAGCGGGGGCAGAGAGCAGTTCTTC.

Many counts were recorded for this clonotype. This chain links TRBV3-1 with TRBJ2-1, with D perhaps TRBD1 or TRBD2 (6 bases each). Germline loops: CDR1 LGHDT, CDR2 YNNKEL (reference sequence). The CDR3 consists of 15 residues. V was pared by 0 bases and J by 7 bases, with 13 bases between. CDR3 sequence reads: CASSQDRGPGNEQFF. DNA for the CDR3: TGTGCCAGCAGCCAAGACCGGGGGCCGGGTAATGAGCAGTTCTTC.

The rearrangement joins TRBV30 to TRBJ2-3, with 7 bases lining up with TRBD2. The CDR3 is 16 amino acids. The germline V gene encodes CDR1 GTSNPN and CDR2 SVGIG (reference sequence). With 8 bases clipped from V and 0 bases from J, the junction kept 14 bases outside the gene matches. Written as DNA, the CDR3 is TGTGCCACCGAGCTCAGCGGGGACTGGAGCACAGATACGCAGTATTTT. This codes for CATELSGDWSTDTQYF.

This clonotype was recorded many times. The rearrangement links TRBV7-9 to TRBJ1-3; D gene ambiguous. The germline CDR1 and CDR2 sequences are SEHNR and FQNEAQ (reference sequence). Trimming left V 5 bases short and J 4 bases short, with 6 bases between. The CDR3 sequence is 12 residues long. The CDR3 loop is CASSQWGNTIYF. The CDR3 region has the DNA TGTGCCAGCAGCCAATGGGGAAACACCATATATTTT. The full variable domain, its missing parts supplied by reference TRBV7-9 and TRBJ1-3, is DTGVSQNPRHKITKRGQNVTFRCDPISEHNRLYWYRQTLGQGPEFLTYFQNEAQLEKSRLLSDRFSAERPKGSFSTLEIQRTEQGDSAMYLCASSQWGNTIYFGEGSWLTVV.

The chain joins TRBV28 to TRBJ2-4; D is unresolved. CDR1 and CDR2 from the germline V gene are MDHEN and SYDVKM. CDR3 length equals 13 residues. V was pared by 7 bases and J by 6 bases, with 13 bases between. CDR3 protein: CASISADGNIQYF. Written as DNA, the CDR3 is TGTGCCAGCATTTCAGCAGATGGAAACATTCAGTACTTC.

At least ten counts were recorded for this clonotype. The J gene is TRBJ2-1, the V gene TRBV6-1; D gene ambiguous. With 1 base removed from V and 5 bases from J, the gap between germline ends came to 12 bases. CDR3 length equals 15 residues. The germline CDR1 and CDR2 sequences are MNHNS and SASEGT. In DNA, the CDR3 is TGTGCCAGCAGTGAAGGGTTCTCCCCAGACAATGAGCAGTTCTTC. This translates into CASSEGFSPDNEQFF.

The table lists this clonotype with many counts. The chain has TRBV18 and TRBJ2-7; no firm D call. The V end lost 0 bases, the J end lost 4 bases, and 13 bases lay between the germline ends. The germline V gene has CDR1 KGHSH and CDR2 LQKENI. This CDR3 has 15 amino acids. The CDR3 nucleotides are TGTGCCAGCTCACCACCCTACGTCGGAGCGTACGAGCAGTACTTC. It is translated as CASSPPYVGAYEQYF.

This clonotype was seen ten or more times. The chain employs TRBV7-9 and TRBJ2-5; TRBD1 aligns across 7 bases. Unmatched junction bases numbered 14, after V lost 5 bases and J lost 2 bases. CDR1 is SEHNR, CDR2 FQNEAQ, per germline (reference sequence). CDR3 length: 17 amino acids. The CDR3 reads CASSPARQGDGQETQYF. CDR3 DNA: TGTGCCAGCAGCCCGGCCAGACAGGGTGACGGTCAAGAGACCCAGTACTTC.

Many counts were recorded for this clonotype. The chain couples TRBV12-3 or TRBV12-4 to TRBJ1-2; D uncertain. The CDR3 is 14 amino acids. The V gene lost 6 bases and the J gene lost 4 bases, with 15 bases spanning the gap. The CDR3 DNA reads as TGTGCCAGCAGCTCGGGAATCGGCGGCTATGGCTACACCTTC. Protein: CASSSGIGGYGYTF.

This clonotype was counted many times. The rearrangement joins TRBV12-3 or TRBV12-4 to TRBJ2-3; D ambiguous. This CDR3 comprises 14 residues. V was shortened by 3 bases and J by 6 bases, with 13 bases between the two germline ends. In nucleotides, the CDR3 is TGTGCCAGCAGTTTTATACGGCCGCCGGATACGCAGTATTTT. Residues: CASSFIRPPDTQYF.

This clonotype occurred many times. The rearrangement uses TRBV6-1 and TRBJ1-1; D not certain. V shed 6 bases and J shed 6 bases, with 17 bases lying between them. CDR3 size: 14 residues. CDR1 and CDR2 from the germline V gene are MNHNS and SASEGT. The CDR3: CASSQFWGGSEAFF. The CDR3 DNA follows: TGTGCCAGCAGCCAGTTCTGGGGAGGGTCTGAAGCTTTCTTT.

The chain joins TRBV20-1 to TRBJ1-4; 8 nucleotides line up with TRBD1. Germline assignment: CDR1 DFQATT and CDR2 SNEGSKA (reference sequence). CDR3 length: 17 residues. J was trimmed by 7 bases and V by 1 base; bases with no gene match: 14. Here the CDR3 reads CSARGVGLPGGLEKLFF. The CDR3 DNA reads TGCAGTGCTAGAGGGGTCGGCCTGCCAGGGGGCCTTGAAAAACTGTTTTTT.

This clonotype was seen many times. The rearrangement joins TRBV6-1 to TRBJ1-1; no clear D. The CDR3 spans 14 residues. From germline, CDR1 is MNHNS and CDR2 SASEGT. V lost 5 bases and J 1 base, leaving 11 bases between the germline ends. The DNA for the CDR3 is TGTGCCAGCAGTCCCACCCGGCAGAACACTGAAGCTTTCTTT. Translation: CASSPTRQNTEAFF.

Ten or more counts support this clonotype. The rearrangement joins TRBV7-8 to TRBJ2-7, with TRBD1 matching over 10 bases. The CDR3 contains 14 residues. Germline loops: CDR1 SGHVS, CDR2 FQNEAQ. V lost 1 base to trimming and J lost 5 bases; unmatched junction nucleotides: 2. CDR3 nucleotides: TGTGCCAGCAGCTTAGTAGGGACAGGGGACGAGCAGTACTTC. Translated: CASSLVGTGDEQYF.

In this sample, this clonotype turned up a few times. The chain combines TRBV11-2 with TRBJ2-2; TRBD1 matches 9 bases. The trim removed 5 bases at V and 6 bases at J, leaving 7 bases unmatched. CDR1 and CDR2 (germline): SGHAT, FQNNGV. This CDR3 contains 15 residues. Here the CDR3 DNA reads TGTGCCAGCAGCCGGGGACAGGGAGTGGCCGGGGAGCTGTTTTTT. Protein sequence: CASSRGQGVAGELFF.

The V call is TRBV3-1, the J call TRBJ1-1; D remains ambiguous. The germline gives CDR1 LGHDT, CDR2 YNNKEL (reference sequence). V dropped 5 bases and J dropped 0 bases, with 7 bases sitting between them. This CDR3 region has 13 residues. This chain's CDR3 is CASSETLNTEAFF. CDR3 bases: TGTGCCAGCAGCGAGACTCTGAACACTGAAGCTTTCTTT. Full variable domain (missing parts from reference TRBV3-1 and TRBJ1-1): DTAVSQTPKYLVTQMGNDKSIKCEQNLGHDTMYWYKQDSKKFLKIMFSYNNKELIINETVPNRFSPKSPDKAHLNLHINSLELGDSAVYFCASSETLNTEAFFGQGTRLTVV.

A few counts support this clonotype. V gene TRBV4-1 combines with J gene TRBJ1-1; unclear D gene. In germline, CDR1 is MGHRA, CDR2 YSYEKL. The CDR3 contains 13 residues. Trimming took off 0 bases at V and 5 bases at J, with 7 bases between the two ends. This CDR3 reads CASSQEGATEAFF. DNA for the CDR3: TGCGCCAGCAGCCAAGAGGGAGCGACTGAAGCTTTCTTT.

This clonotype was observed a handful of times. This rearrangement joins TRBV5-1 to TRBJ2-1; D remains ambiguous. V lost 7 bases and J lost 0, with 11 bases in between. This CDR3 spans 14 amino acids. The germline CDR1 and CDR2 sequences are SGHRS and YFSETQ. The CDR3 spells CASSWQSSYNEQFF. The CDR3 nucleotides read TGCGCCAGCTCATGGCAAAGCTCCTACAATGAGCAGTTCTTC. The complete variable domain, with remaining parts taken from reference TRBV5-1 and TRBJ2-1, reads KAGVTQTPRYLIKTRGQQVTLSCSPISGHRSVSWYQQTPGQGLQFLFEYFSETQRNKGNFPGRFSGRQFSNSRSEMNVSTLELGDSALYLCASSWQSSYNEQFFGPGTRLTVL.

There are many counts of this clonotype. The V call is TRBV28, the J call TRBJ2-7; TRBD2 is a possible D gene (7 bases). The CDR3 runs to 15 residues. With 6 bases removed from V and 0 bases from J, the gap between germline ends came to 15 bases. CDR1 and CDR2 from the germline V gene are MDHEN and SYDVKM. Written as DNA, the CDR3 is TGTGCCAGCAGCCGGGGGCGGGGGAACTCCTACGAGCAGTACTTC. This codes for CASSRGRGNSYEQYF.